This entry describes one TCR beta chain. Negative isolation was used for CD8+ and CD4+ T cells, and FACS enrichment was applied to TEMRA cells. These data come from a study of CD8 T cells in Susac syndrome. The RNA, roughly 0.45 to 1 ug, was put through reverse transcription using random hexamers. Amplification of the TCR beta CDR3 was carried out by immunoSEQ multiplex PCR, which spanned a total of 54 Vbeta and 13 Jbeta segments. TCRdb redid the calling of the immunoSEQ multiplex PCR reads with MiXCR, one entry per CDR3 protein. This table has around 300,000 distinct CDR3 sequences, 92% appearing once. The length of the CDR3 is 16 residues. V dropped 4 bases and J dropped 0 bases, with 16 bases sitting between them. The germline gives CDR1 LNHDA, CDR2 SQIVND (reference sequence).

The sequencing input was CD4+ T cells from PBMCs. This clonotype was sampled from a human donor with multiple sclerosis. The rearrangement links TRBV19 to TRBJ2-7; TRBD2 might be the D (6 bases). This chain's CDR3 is CASSTPGDGNSYEQYF. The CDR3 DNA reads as TGTGCCAGTAGTACGCCGGGGGACGGGAACTCCTACGAGCAGTACTTC. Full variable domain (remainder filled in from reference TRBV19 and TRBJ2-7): DGGITQSPKYLFRKEGQNVTLSCEQNLNHDAMYWYRQDPGQGLRLIYYSQIVNDFQKGDIAEGYSVSREKKESFPLTVTSAQKNPTAFYLCASSTPGDGNSYEQYFGPGTRLTVT.